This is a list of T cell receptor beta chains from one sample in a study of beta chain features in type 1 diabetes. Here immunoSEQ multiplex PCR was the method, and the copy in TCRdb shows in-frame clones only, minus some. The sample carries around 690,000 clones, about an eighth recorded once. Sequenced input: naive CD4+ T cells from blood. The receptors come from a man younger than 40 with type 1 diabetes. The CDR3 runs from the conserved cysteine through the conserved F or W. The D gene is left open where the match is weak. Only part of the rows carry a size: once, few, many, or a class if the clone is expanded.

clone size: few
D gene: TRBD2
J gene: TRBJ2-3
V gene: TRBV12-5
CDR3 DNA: TGTGCTAGTGGTTTGGGTCTAGCGGACACAGATACGCAGTATTTT
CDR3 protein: CASGLGLADTDTQYF

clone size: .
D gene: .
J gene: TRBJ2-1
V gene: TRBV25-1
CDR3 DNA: TGTGCCAGCAGTGAAGAGCATAGTGAGCAGTTCTTC
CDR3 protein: CASSEEHSEQFF

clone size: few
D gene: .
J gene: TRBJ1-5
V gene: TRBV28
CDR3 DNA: TGTGCCAGCAGTTTACTAGGGGTGGGGGCTCAGCCCCAGCATTTT
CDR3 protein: CASSLLGVGAQPQHF

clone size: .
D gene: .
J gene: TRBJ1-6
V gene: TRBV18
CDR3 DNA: TGTGCCAGTGAGGAAGGAGCAGCTTCACCCCTCCACTTT
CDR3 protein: CASEEGAASPLHF

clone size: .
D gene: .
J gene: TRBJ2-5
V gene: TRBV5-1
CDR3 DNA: TGCGCCAGCAGCTTGGAAGGGGAAGAGACCCAGTACTTC
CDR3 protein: CASSLEGEETQYF

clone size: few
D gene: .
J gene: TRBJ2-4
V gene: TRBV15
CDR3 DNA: TGTGCCACCTGTGAGGGGATGGCAGGGGCCCCTATAGCCAAAAACATTCAGTACTTC
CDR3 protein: CATCEGMAGAPIAKNIQYF

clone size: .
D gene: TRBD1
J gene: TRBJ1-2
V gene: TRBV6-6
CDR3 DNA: TGTGCCAGCAGAAGGGACAGTCCTCACAACTATGGCTACACCTTC
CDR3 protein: CASRRDSPHNYGYTF

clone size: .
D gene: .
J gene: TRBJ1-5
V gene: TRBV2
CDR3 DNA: TGTGCCAGCAGTGAGTTGGCAGCCCTCATAGCGCGGCCCCAGCATTTT
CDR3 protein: CASSELAALIARPQHF

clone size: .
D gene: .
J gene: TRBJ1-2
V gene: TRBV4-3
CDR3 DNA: TGCGCCAGCAGCCACGATACAGGGCGCCCTAACTATGGCTACACCTTC
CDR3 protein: CASSHDTGRPNYGYTF

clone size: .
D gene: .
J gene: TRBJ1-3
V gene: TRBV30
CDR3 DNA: TGTGCCTGGAGGACGGCGGGTGGAAACACCATATATTTT
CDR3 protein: CAWRTAGGNTIYF

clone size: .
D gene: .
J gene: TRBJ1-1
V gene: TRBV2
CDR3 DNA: TGTGCCAGCAGTGGACTCCCGAACACTGAAGCTTTCTTT
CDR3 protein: CASSGLPNTEAFF

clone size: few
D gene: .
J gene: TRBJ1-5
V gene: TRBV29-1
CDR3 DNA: TGCAGCGTCGCGGGGGCGGGGCAGCCCCAGCATTTT
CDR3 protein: CSVAGAGQPQHF

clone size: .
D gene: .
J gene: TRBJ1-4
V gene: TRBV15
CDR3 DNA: TGTGCCACCAGCAGAACGACAGTGGGAGAAAAACTGTTTTTT
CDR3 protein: CATSRTTVGEKLFF

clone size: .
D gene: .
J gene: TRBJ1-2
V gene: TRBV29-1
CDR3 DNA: TGCAGCGTTGATGGCCCGCGGAGCTTTTCTGGCTACACCTTC
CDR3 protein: CSVDGPRSFSGYTF

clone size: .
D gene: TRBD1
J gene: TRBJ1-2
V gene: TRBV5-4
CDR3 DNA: TGTGCCAGCAGCCTGGGACCACAGGGGAGCTATGGCTACACCTTC
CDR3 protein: CASSLGPQGSYGYTF

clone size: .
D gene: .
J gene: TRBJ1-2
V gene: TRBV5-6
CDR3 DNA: TGTGCCAGCAGTCTAGACAGGCATATCACCTTC
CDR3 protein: CASSLDRHITF

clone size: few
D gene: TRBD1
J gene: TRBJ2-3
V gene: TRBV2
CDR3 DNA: TGTGCCAGCAGTACACAGGGGAGCACAGATACGCAGTATTTT
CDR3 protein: CASSTQGSTDTQYF

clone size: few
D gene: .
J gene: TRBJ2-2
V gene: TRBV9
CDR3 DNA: TGTGCCAGCAGCGTAGTGGGGGGAACAGCCGGGGAGCTGTTTTTT
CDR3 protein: CASSVVGGTAGELFF

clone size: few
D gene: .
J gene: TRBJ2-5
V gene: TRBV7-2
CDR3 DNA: TGTGCCAGCAGCTTTAAACTGGTAGAGACCCAGTACTTC
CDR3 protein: CASSFKLVETQYF

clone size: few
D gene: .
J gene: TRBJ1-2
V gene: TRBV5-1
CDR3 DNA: TGCGCCAGCAGCTTGGAGCCAGAAGAGAATGGCTACACCTTC
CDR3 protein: CASSLEPEENGYTF

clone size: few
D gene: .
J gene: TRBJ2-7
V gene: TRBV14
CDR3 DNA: TGTGCCAGCAGCCAAGTAGCAGGCTACGAGCAGTACTTC
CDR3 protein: CASSQVAGYEQYF

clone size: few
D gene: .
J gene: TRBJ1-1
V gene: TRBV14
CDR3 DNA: TGTGCCAGCAGCCACGGGTTAAACACTGAAGCTTTCTTT
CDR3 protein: CASSHGLNTEAFF

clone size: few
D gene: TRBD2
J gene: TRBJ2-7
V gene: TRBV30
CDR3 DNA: TGTGCCTGGGGACCAGCGGGGGGCTCCTACGAGCAGTACTTC
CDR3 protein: CAWGPAGGSYEQYF

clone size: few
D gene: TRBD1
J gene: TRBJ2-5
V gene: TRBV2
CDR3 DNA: TGTGCCAGCAGTGAAGCGGACAGGGCCAAAGAGACCCAGTACTTC
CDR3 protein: CASSEADRAKETQYF

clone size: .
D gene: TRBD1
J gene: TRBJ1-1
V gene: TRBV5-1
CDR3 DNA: TGCGCCAGCAGCGCGGACAGGGGCCTTGAAGCTTTCTTT
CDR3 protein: CASSADRGLEAFF

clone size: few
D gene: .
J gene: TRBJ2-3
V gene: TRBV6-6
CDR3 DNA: TGTGCCAGCAGTTACTCGGCCGGACCAGATACGCAGTATTTT
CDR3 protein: CASSYSAGPDTQYF